Here is one T cell receptor (beta chain) with its context. This clonotype was seen a handful of times. Its antigen is unknown. Per-base quality was not reported, and no clone a single base away is much larger than it. These data come from a study of T cell repertoires in cytomegalovirus infection (dated by TCRdb to about 2019). A note on the overall study: Donor HLA type was relevant to the analysis, as public TCR beta signatures indicated carriage of CMV infection together with the matching HLA type. The paper as a whole reports these results and caveats: In the ex vivo response, HLA-C-restricted CMV-specific TCR beta clonotypes were dominant, and in two of eight donors the single most frequent clonotype came from this HLA-C-restricted group. Cumulative frequency of public TCR beta family members discriminated carriers of CMV infection plus the relevant HLA type in this cohort and an independent 352-donor cohort.

Data came from an Illumina HiSeq 1500. Using fastp trimming at Q25 and MiXCR clonotype assembly, TCRdb reanalyzed the public sequencing data and kept in-frame beta chains. Each CDR3 protein gets just one entry, which takes the most common genes and DNA from the rows behind it. This sample gives hundreds of thousands of distinct CDR3 sequences in total; about 24% of them show up just once. The leading ten clones occupy 6.5% to 10% of the sample. This TCR was recovered from a human donor in good health (CMV status not recorded). Some clones in this sample may be carry-over from other donors' samples. What was sequenced was CD8+ T cells from PBMCs.

The CDR3 amino acid sequence is: CASFGGVTDTQYF. The sequenced DNA: TGTGCCAGCTTCGGGGGGGTCACAGATACGCAGTATTTT. Recombination joined TRBV2 with TRBJ2-3, with 8 bases matching TRBD2. The CDR1 and CDR2 encoded by the germline V gene are SNHLY and FYNNEI. V trim: 8 bases; J trim: 2 bases; unmatched bases: 3. From cysteine to phenylalanine, the CDR3 is 13 amino acids long. The kept DNA is CDR3 alone, 39 bases in frame from the first base.